The present TCR beta chain was sequenced within a study of shared clonotypes between healthy human individuals. Notes on the study in general: Memory subsets generally showed smaller estimated richness than naive subsets did. A reduction in generation probabilities was seen for non-shared clonotypes relative to those shared by all four donors.

V lost 3 bases to trimming and J lost 11 bases, with 14 bases between them. CDR3 length: 12 residues. Germline assignment: CDR1 SGHRS and CDR2 YFSETQ. The authors' processing: Because ImmunoSEQ provided only junction sequences with no quality scores, the filtering differed. Generated by immunoSEQ multiplex PCR, the TCRdb table keeps only in-frame clones and is missing some. V, J and clone size are taken as reported in that table, and D and trimming were inferred from the DNA itself. The repertoire holds 2.3 million or so clones, with approximately 95% as singletons. In the case of this clone: The antigen is unknown.

All of the donors resided in Nashville, Tennessee, and each was a Caucasian adult. Input material: naive CD4+ T cells from PBMCs. Subset in this sample: CD45RA+ positively selected. The genes are TRBV5-1 and TRBJ1-1, with unresolved D. The source is a man between 18 and 29 years old in good health. Some clones in this sample may be carry-over from other donors' samples. CDR3 protein: CASSSSPSAAFF. The CDR3 DNA sequence: TGCGCCAGCAGCTCCTCGCCGTCGGCGGCTTTCTTT.